This TCR beta chain came from a study of blood T cell repertoires in COVID-19. Germline CDR1 and CDR2: SGDLS and YYNGEE. V lost 4 bases, J lost 0 bases, and 3 bases stayed unmatched. This CDR3 comprises 15 residues. Generated by immunoSEQ multiplex PCR, the TCRdb table keeps only in-frame clones and is missing some. This sample has roughly 40,000 clones; about 85% occur once, and the top ten carry 25% to 30%. V is TRBV9 and J is TRBJ2-1; the match to TRBD2 covers 8 bases. The sequencing input was peripheral blood. This receptor was identified in a man of 80 years or more with active or convalescent COVID-19. CDR3 sequence: CASSYRGGSYNEQFF. CDR3 DNA sequence: TGTGCCAGCAGCTACCGGGGGGGCTCCTACAATGAGCAGTTCTTC.